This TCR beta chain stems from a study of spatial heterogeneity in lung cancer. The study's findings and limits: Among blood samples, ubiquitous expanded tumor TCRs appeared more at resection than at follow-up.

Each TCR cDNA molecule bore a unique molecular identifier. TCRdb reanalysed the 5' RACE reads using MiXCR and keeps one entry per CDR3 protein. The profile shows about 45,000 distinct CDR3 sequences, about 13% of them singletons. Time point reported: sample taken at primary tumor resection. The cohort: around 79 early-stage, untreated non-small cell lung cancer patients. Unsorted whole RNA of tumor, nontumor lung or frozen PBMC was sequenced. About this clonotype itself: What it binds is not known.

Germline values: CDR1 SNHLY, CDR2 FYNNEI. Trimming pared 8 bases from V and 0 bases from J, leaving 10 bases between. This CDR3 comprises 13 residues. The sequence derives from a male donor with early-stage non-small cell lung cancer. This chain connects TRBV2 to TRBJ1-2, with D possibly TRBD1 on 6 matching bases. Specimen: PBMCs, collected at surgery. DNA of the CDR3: TGTGCCAGCGGATGGACAGCTAACTATGGCTACACCTTC. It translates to CASGWTANYGYTF.